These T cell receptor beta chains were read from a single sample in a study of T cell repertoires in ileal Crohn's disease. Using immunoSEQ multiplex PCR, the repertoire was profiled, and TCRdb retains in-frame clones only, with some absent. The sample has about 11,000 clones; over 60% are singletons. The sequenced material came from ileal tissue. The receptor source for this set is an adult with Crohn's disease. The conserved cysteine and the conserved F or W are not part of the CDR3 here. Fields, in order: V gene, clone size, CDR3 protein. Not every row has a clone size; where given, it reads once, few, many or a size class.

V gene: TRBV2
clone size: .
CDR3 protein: ASSLAGAYTGELF

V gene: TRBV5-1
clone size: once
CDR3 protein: ASSSTSDNTGELF

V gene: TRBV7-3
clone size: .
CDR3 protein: ASSLSRSTDTQY

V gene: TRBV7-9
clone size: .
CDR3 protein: ASSLRGQSNTEAF

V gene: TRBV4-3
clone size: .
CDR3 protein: ASSHRTGYEQY

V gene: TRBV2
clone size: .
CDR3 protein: ASSEARLAGRYNEQF

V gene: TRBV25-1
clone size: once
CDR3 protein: ASSGRGGFYNSPLH

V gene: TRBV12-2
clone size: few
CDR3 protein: ASRLAHRASGPAKNIQY

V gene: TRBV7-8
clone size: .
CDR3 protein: ASSYDRGTDTQY

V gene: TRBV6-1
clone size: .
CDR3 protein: ASGLPGQGVTEAF

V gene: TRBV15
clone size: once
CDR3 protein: ATSTGHLSYNEQF

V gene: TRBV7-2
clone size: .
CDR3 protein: ATTDRRYEQY

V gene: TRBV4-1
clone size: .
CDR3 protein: ASSQGETGGKTEAF

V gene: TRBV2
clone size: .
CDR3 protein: ASSEQGLAGNEQF

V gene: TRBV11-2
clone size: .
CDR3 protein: ASSLGLGVGEKLF

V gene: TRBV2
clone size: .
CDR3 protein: ASTLHRNTEAF

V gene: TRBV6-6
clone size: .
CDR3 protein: ASEFGQGPNIQY

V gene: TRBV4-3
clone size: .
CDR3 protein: ASSQDRGFYGYT

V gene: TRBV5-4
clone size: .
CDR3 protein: ASSPGAGANVLT

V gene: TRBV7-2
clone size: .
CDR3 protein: ASSLGLNQPQH

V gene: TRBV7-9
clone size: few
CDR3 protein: ASSLLGGGGGTGELF

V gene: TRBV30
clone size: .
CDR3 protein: AWSLGETQY

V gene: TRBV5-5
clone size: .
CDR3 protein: ASSFTSGSYEQY

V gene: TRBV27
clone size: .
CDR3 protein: ASSLTRAGWNQPQH

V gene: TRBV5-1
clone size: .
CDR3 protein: ASSLSQGANTEAF

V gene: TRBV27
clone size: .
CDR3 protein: ASSIGTSGTDTQY

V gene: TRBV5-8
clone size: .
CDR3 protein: ASSYTSGTVTGELF

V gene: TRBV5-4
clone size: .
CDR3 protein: ASSLVQVGEQY

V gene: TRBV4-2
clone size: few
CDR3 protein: ASSQLTVAKNIQY

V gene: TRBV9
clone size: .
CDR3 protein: ASSPWLLNTEAF

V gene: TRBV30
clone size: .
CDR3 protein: AWTRGNNQPQH

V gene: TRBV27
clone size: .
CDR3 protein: ASSSRWLDQPQH

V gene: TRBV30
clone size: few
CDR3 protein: AWSATGGTEAF

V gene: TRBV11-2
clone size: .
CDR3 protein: ASSSTSGGYYNEQF

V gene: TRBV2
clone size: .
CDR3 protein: ASREYYEQY

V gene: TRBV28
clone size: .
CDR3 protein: ASSLAGYTEAF

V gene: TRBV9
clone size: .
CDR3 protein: ASSRAGGEQY